The 18 T cell receptor beta chains below come from one sample, sequenced in a study of blood T cell repertoires in COVID-19 (dated by TCRdb to the early 2020s). Library method: the immunoSEQ multiplex PCR assay. Entries here come from immuneACCESS through TCRdb and include only in-frame sequences with V and J called. Some clones fail to appear in such tables; in the studies checked, an unresolved V gene covers under half of the shortfall, and the cause of the remainder is unknown. Here the sample has roughly 390,000 clones; around 87% occur a single time. The top ten hold over 9.5% of the sample. The sequenced material came from peripheral blood. The receptors stem from a woman aged 25 to 39 with COVID-19, enrolled during active disease.

The gene calls are TRBV5-1 and TRBJ2-5; TRBD1 is a possible D gene (6 bases). The CDR3 sequence is 14 residues long. V was cut by 4 bases and J by 3 bases, with 13 bases left in between. Germline CDR1 SGHRS, CDR2 YFSETQ. As DNA, the CDR3 is TGCGCCAGCAGCAGAGGACAGCGTGAAGAGACCCAGTACTTC. It is translated as CASSRGQREETQYF.

The chain has TRBV3-1 (or the pseudogene TRBV3-2) and TRBJ2-6; D may be TRBD2 (5 bases). Germline assignment: CDR1 LGHDT and CDR2 YNNKEL (reference sequence). The CDR3 length is 15 residues. V was trimmed by 3 bases and J by 0 bases, leaving 6 bases between them. The CDR3 nucleotides read TGTGCCAGCAGCCACGGGGACTCTGGGGCCAACGTCCTGACTTTC. Its protein product is CASSHGDSGANVLTF.

The chain combines TRBV19 with TRBJ2-1, with 12 bases lining up with TRBD2. Trimming took 7 bases from V and 9 from J; bases not matched to a gene: 10. CDR1 is LNHDA and CDR2 is SQIVND in the germline V gene (reference sequence). CDR3 length: 15 residues. DNA for the CDR3: TGTGCCAGTACCACGCTAGCGGGAGGGCCGGGTGAGCAGTTCTTC. This sequence encodes CASTTLAGGPGEQFF.

This clone has only one observation. The chain recombines TRBV5-6 with TRBJ1-6; 9 positions agree with TRBD1. This CDR3 region has 16 residues. V shed 1 base, J shed 7 bases, and the junction held 6 bases outside the gene matches. CDR1 and CDR2 (germline): SGHDT, YYEEEE. Here the CDR3 DNA reads TGTGCCAGCAGCTTGAGTACAGGGGGCGCAAATTCACCCCTCCACTTT. It specifies CASSLSTGGANSPLHF.

The chain combines TRBV2 with TRBJ2-3; weak D call: TRBD2 (6 bases). There are 14 residues in the CDR3. In germline, CDR1 is SNHLY, CDR2 FYNNEI. Trimming removed 1 base from V and 5 bases from J, with 10 bases in between. The CDR3: CASSEGRGEDTQYF. DNA of the CDR3: TGTGCCAGCAGTGAAGGGAGGGGTGAAGATACGCAGTATTTT. The whole variable domain, remainder taken from reference TRBV2 and TRBJ2-3, is EPEVTQTPSHQVTQMGQEVILRCVPISNHLYFYWYRQILGQKVEFLVSFYNNEISEKSEIFDDQFSVERPDGSNFTLKIRSTKLEDSAMYFCASSEGRGEDTQYFGPGTRLTVL.

This chain joins TRBV28 and TRBJ2-1; D call uncertain. Germline V lookup: CDR1 MDHEN, CDR2 SYDVKM. This CDR3 has 13 amino acids. The ends were cut back, 1 base at V and 9 bases at J, with 10 bases in the middle. CDR3 residues: CASSLSSSSEQFF. In nucleotides, the CDR3 is TGTGCCAGCAGTTTATCCTCTAGTAGTGAGCAGTTCTTC.

Here the CDR3 reads CASSSTGQGGTQYF. The CDR3 DNA sequence: TGTGCCAGCAGCTCAACTGGGCAGGGGGGGACCCAGTACTTC. The chain links TRBV11-2 to TRBJ2-5, with a possible D match to TRBD1 (7 bases). Trimming shortened V by 4 bases and J by 7 bases, and 16 bases separated the two germline ends. This CDR3 comprises 14 residues. Germline V gives CDR1 SGHAT, CDR2 FQNNGV.

The chain couples TRBV4-2 to TRBJ2-7; 10 bases align to TRBD1. V lost 1 base, J lost 3 bases, and 3 bases stayed unmatched. This CDR3 has 15 amino acids. CDR1 is LGHNA and CDR2 is YNFKEQ in the germline V gene. This chain's CDR3 is CASSQGQGAGYEQYF. For the CDR3, the DNA is TGTGCCAGCAGCCAAGGACAGGGGGCGGGCTACGAGCAGTACTTC.

The chain employs TRBV28 and TRBJ2-7, with 7 bases lining up with TRBD1. Looked up from germline, CDR1 is MDHEN and CDR2 is SYDVKM. The junction had 11 bases not matched to a gene; V was cut back by 6 bases and J by 3 bases. The CDR3 contains 15 residues. The CDR3 coding sequence is TGTGCCAGCAGCCCCACAGGGGAGTTTGGCTACGAGCAGTACTTC. Its translation is CASSPTGEFGYEQYF.

The V gene is TRBV15, the J gene TRBJ1-1, with 9 bases identical to TRBD1. Per germline, CDR1 LNHNV and CDR2 YYDKDF (reference sequence). V shed 1 base and J 0 bases; nucleotides not matched to a gene: 9. The CDR3 has 18 amino acids. The CDR3 spells CATSRVRTGEGVNTEAFF. Written as DNA, the CDR3 is TGTGCCACCAGCAGAGTCCGGACAGGGGAGGGGGTGAACACTGAAGCTTTCTTT.

This clone was observed a single time. The V and J genes are TRBV18 and TRBJ1-1; 7 bases agree with TRBD1. The germline CDR1 and CDR2 sequences are KGHSH and LQKENI. The length of the CDR3 is 14 residues. After removal of 3 bases from V and 11 bases from J, the junction contained 12 bases not matched to a gene. This CDR3 reads CASSPLGTAREAFF. CDR3 in DNA: TGTGCCAGCTCACCCCTTGGGACAGCACGAGAGGCTTTCTTT.

This clone was observed a few times. Additional DNA sequences in this sample encode the identical CDR3. The V and J genes are TRBV7-2 and TRBJ2-1, with 8 positions matching TRBD2. Germline V gene data show CDR1 as SGHTA and CDR2 as FQGNSA. The junction had 12 bases not matched to a gene; V was cut back by 5 bases and J by 0 bases. This CDR3 is 18 amino acids long. Here the CDR3 DNA reads TGTGCCAGCAGCCCCCGTGGTAGCGGGATGGGCTCCTACAATGAGCAGTTCTTC. It translates to CASSPRGSGMGSYNEQFF.

The chain links TRBV10-3 to TRBJ1-1; D is uncertain. The V gene's germline CDR1 is ENHRY and CDR2 SYGVKD. V lost 0 bases to trimming and J lost 3 bases, with 8 bases between them. The CDR3 is 14 residues long. CDR3: CAISESSTYTEAFF. The CDR3 DNA follows: TGTGCCATCAGTGAGTCTAGCACATACACTGAAGCTTTCTTT.

The table lists this clone with a count of one. The rearrangement joins TRBV7-2 to TRBJ1-5; no clear D. CDR1 is SGHTA and CDR2 is FQGNSA in the germline V gene. The V gene lost 3 bases and the J gene lost 7 bases, with 10 bases spanning the gap. The CDR3 covers 13 residues. The CDR3 coding sequence is TGTGCCAGCAGCTTGAGAGCTTCCCAGCCCCAGCATTTT. Its translation is CASSLRASQPQHF.

The chain uses TRBV2 and TRBJ1-1, with 7 bases lining up with TRBD1. The CDR3 contains 15 residues. The V and J ends lost 3 bases and 0 bases, in that order; junction bases with no gene match: 4. The germline V gene encodes CDR1 SNHLY and CDR2 FYNNEI. Here the CDR3 reads CASSDPGQVNTEAFF. The CDR3 nucleotides read TGTGCCAGCAGTGATCCCGGACAGGTGAACACTGAAGCTTTCTTT.

This clone occurred once. The chain couples TRBV2 to TRBJ1-4, with a weak D call TRBD1 (5 bases). V was trimmed by 6 bases and J by 5 bases, leaving 10 bases between them. The CDR3 length is 13 residues. Germline V gene lookup returns CDR1 SNHLY and CDR2 FYNNEI. The CDR3 protein is CASRPTENEKLFF. The CDR3 bases are TGTGCCAGCAGGCCGACAGAGAATGAAAAACTGTTTTTT.

The chain combines TRBV10-1 with TRBJ2-7; D is ambiguous. Trimming pared 6 bases from V and 0 bases from J, leaving 12 bases between. Germline V gene sequence: CDR1 WNHNN, CDR2 SYGVQD (reference sequence). The CDR3 consists of 14 residues. The CDR3 nucleotides are TGCGCCAGCAGGGGCGAGACCCTCTCCTACGAGCAGTACTTC. Protein: CASRGETLSYEQYF.

This clone was observed a single time. The chain recombines TRBV7-2 with TRBJ2-5; tentative D call: TRBD2 (6 bases). This CDR3 is 14 amino acids long. Trimming shortened V by 4 bases and J by 2 bases, and 11 bases separated the two germline ends. Germline CDR1 reads SGHTA; CDR2 reads FQGNSA. For the CDR3, the DNA is TGTGCCAGCAGCTCGACCGGGAGTCAAGAGACCCAGTACTTC. Amino acids: CASSSTGSQETQYF.